The clone carrying this TCR beta chain was found a few times. Treatment meaning: approximately 18 received Ad26.COV2.S at low or high dose, single or two shots; five or six received placebo; per-sample allocation not given. The investigators took samples on day 63 after the first vaccine or placebo injection. Sequencing used immunoSEQ multiplex PCR; TCRdb keeps in-frame clones, though not all of them. The data contain 380,000 or so clones, roughly 90% of them singletons. The length of the CDR3 is 13 residues. The V gene lost 5 bases and the J gene lost 4 bases, with 9 bases spanning the gap. Germline V CDR1 and CDR2: MNHEY, SMNVEV (reference sequence). These data belong to a study of Ad26.COV2.S vaccination and SARS-CoV-2 variants.

This TCR was recovered from a person between 18 and 65 years old who received the Ad26.COV2.S COVID-19 vaccine or a placebo. J is TRBJ1-3 and V is TRBV27; D uncertain. The material was peripheral blood, obtained in a trial of Ad26.COV2.S vaccine versus placebo. The CDR3 reads CASSVDLGNTIYF. The CDR3 DNA reads as TGTGCCAGCAGTGTCGATCTGGGAAACACCATATATTTT.